Following are 21 T cell receptor beta chains from one sample sequenced in a study of T cell repertoires in cytomegalovirus infection (dated by TCRdb to about 2019). The run used an Illumina HiSeq 1500. TCRdb reprocessed the public reads (quality trimming at Q25 with fastp, clone calling with MiXCR) and kept in-frame beta chains. All rows with the same CDR3 protein become a single entry with the most common DNA and genes. The sample table contains approximately 500,000 distinct CDR3 sequences; only one count was recorded for roughly a third of them. Of the sample, 15% to 20% is held by the ten largest clones. The sample's treatment or condition label is to be understood as: in vitro stimulation with specific CMV peptide epitopes to enrich CMV-specific T cells. No antigen is known for these receptors. Sequences were derived from cultured PBMCs, sampled from culture after CMV antigen stimulation. These TCRs come from a human donor in good health (CMV status not recorded). Some clones in this sample may be carry-over from other donors' samples.

The sample holds many counts of this clonotype. This chain links TRBV27 with TRBJ1-4, with 9 bases identical to TRBD1. The length of the CDR3 is 15 residues. Germline values: CDR1 MNHEY, CDR2 SMNVEV (reference sequence). V shed 6 bases and J 8 bases; nucleotides not matched to a gene: 10. CDR3 in amino acids: CASSRGRTGDEKLFF. The CDR3, as DNA: TGTGCCAGCAGCCGAGGGAGGACAGGGGACGAAAAACTGTTTTTT.

J is TRBJ2-2 and V is TRBV19, with D perhaps assigned TRBD1 or TRBD2 (5 bases each). V was pared by 10 bases and J by 13 bases, with 13 bases between. Germline V gene data show CDR1 as LNHDA and CDR2 as SQIVND (reference sequence). The length of the CDR3 is 10 residues. The CDR3 loop reads CATLGVRLFF. As DNA, the CDR3 is TGTGCCACGCTGGGGGTCCGGCTGTTTTTT.

This clonotype was counted at least ten times. This chain joins TRBV7-8 and TRBJ2-5; 11 bases align to TRBD2. This CDR3 contains 19 residues. Germline assignment: CDR1 SGHVS and CDR2 FQNEAQ. V shed 0 bases and J 6 bases; nucleotides not matched to a gene: 15. CDR3 nucleotide sequence: TGTGCCAGCAGCTTAGCCCCCTCCGGGCTAGCGGGAGGATGGAAGACCCAGTACTTC. Encoded protein: CASSLAPSGLAGGWKTQYF.

The sample holds one count of this clonotype. V gene TRBV30 combines with J gene TRBJ1-1; D ambiguous. From germline, CDR1 is GTSNPN and CDR2 SVGIG (reference sequence). V dropped 5 bases and J dropped 1 base, with 11 bases sitting between them. The CDR3 is made up of 13 amino acids. In DNA form, the CDR3 reads TGTGCCTGGGCTGGGCGAAGGAACACTGAAGCTTTCTTT. Protein: CAWAGRRNTEAFF.

V usage is TRBV7-2 and J usage is TRBJ2-3, with 8 bases that match TRBD2. V shed 5 bases and J 3 bases; nucleotides not matched to a gene: 7. Germline V CDR1 and CDR2: SGHTA, FQGNSA. The CDR3 consists of 15 residues. In DNA form, the CDR3 reads TGTGCCAGCAGCCGAAGGAGCGGGAGTACAGATACGCAGTATTTT. Translated: CASSRRSGSTDTQYF.

The CDR3 loop reads CASMTSGAYEQYF. The DNA for the CDR3 is TGTGCCAGTATGACTAGCGGAGCCTACGAGCAGTACTTC. J is TRBJ2-7 and V is TRBV6-1; 9 bases match TRBD2. The germline V gene encodes CDR1 MNHNS and CDR2 SASEGT. V was clipped by 9 bases and J by 2 bases; unmatched bases: 5. This CDR3 is 13 amino acids long.

A few counts support this clonotype. CDR3 nucleotide sequence: TGTGCCAGCACCCGGACAGGGGGCTTGGATACGCAGTATTTT. This gives the protein CASTRTGGLDTQYF. The rearrangement joins TRBV12-3 or TRBV12-4 to TRBJ2-3, with 11 bases that match TRBD1. V lost 7 bases, J lost 6 bases, and 6 bases stayed unmatched. The CDR3 sequence is 14 residues long.

CDR3 coding DNA: TGTGCCAGCAGTTTACTAGCGGGTTATACGCATGAGCAGTTCTTC. It translates to CASSLLAGYTHEQFF. The chain recombines TRBV12-3 or TRBV12-4 with TRBJ2-1; 8 positions agree with TRBD2. The CDR3 is 15 residues long. V lost 2 bases, J lost 8 bases, and 8 bases stayed unmatched.

The J gene is TRBJ2-5, the V gene TRBV10-3, with D tentatively TRBD2 (6 bases). Trimming removed 9 bases from V and 1 base from J, with 12 bases in between. The germline V gene has CDR1 ENHRY and CDR2 SYGVKD. The CDR3 sequence is 13 residues long. DNA of the CDR3: TGTGCCATTTCGGGAGCAATCCAAGAGACCCAGTACTTC. Translating gives CAISGAIQETQYF.

This clonotype was recorded a few times. Its ends do not fully match the called genes, so a read error is possible. This chain uses TRBV7-9 with TRBJ2-2, with D possibly being TRBD2 (5 bases). Looked up from germline, CDR1 is SEHNR and CDR2 is FQNEAQ (reference sequence). The CDR3 consists of 13 residues. The CDR3 protein is CASSLGGVGELFF. The DNA for the CDR3 is TGTGCCAGCAGTTTAGGAGGAGTCGGGGAGCTGTTTTTT.

This clonotype was seen only a few times. This chain uses TRBV7-6 with TRBJ2-1; no firm D call. The ends were cut back, 1 base at V and 6 bases at J, with 10 bases in the middle. The CDR3 is 14 residues long. Per the germline V gene, CDR1 is SGHVS and CDR2 is FNYEAQ. The CDR3 region is CASSLEWLGNEQFF. CDR3 coding DNA: TGTGCCAGCAGCTTAGAATGGCTAGGCAATGAGCAGTTCTTC.

The chain links TRBV11-3 to TRBJ2-1, with D possibly TRBD1 on 5 matching bases. Trimming took off 5 bases at V and 4 bases at J, with 15 bases between the two ends. CDR1 and CDR2 from the germline V gene are SGHNT and YENEEA. CDR3 length: 15 residues. CDR3 in amino acids: CASSEPGAYYNEQFF. Here the CDR3 DNA reads TGTGCCAGCAGCGAACCTGGGGCCTATTACAATGAGCAGTTCTTC.

This clonotype was recorded at least ten times. Germline and junction disagree at one end, which may indicate a read error. The rearrangement uses TRBV28 and TRBJ1-5, with unresolved D. Germline assignment: CDR1 MDHEN and CDR2 SYDVKM. This CDR3 spans 13 amino acids. CDR3 nucleotides: TGTGCCAGCAGCTTATTAGGGAATCAGCCCCAGCATTTT. Encoded protein: CASSLLGNQPQHF. The full variable domain, with the rest looked up from reference TRBV28 and TRBJ1-5, is DVKVTQSSRYLVKRTGEKVFLECVQDMDHENMFWYRQDPGLGLRLIYFSYDVKMKEKGDIPEGYSVSREKKERFSLILESASTNQTSMYLCASSLLGNQPQHFGDGTRLSIL.

This clonotype was counted at least ten times. The V and J genes are TRBV7-2 and TRBJ1-4; D may be TRBD1 (6 bases). Deletions cut 6 bases from V and 1 base from J, with 15 bases between. This CDR3 contains 16 residues. CDR1 SGHTA and CDR2 FQGNSA come from the germline V gene. In DNA form, the CDR3 reads TGTGCCAGCAGTTGGAGGGGGGGGGGAACTAATGAAAAACTGTTTTTT. This translates into CASSWRGGGTNEKLFF.

For this clonotype: The junction differs from germline at one of its ends, possibly a read error. The CDR3 is CASSSGQGVRYEQHF. The DNA of the CDR3 is TGTGCCAGCAGCTCCGGACAGGGGGTTAGGTACGAGCAGCACTTC. This chain joins TRBV7-2 and TRBJ2-7, with 10 nucleotides matching TRBD1. Germline V gene data show CDR1 as SGHTA and CDR2 as FQGNSA. There are 15 residues in the CDR3. Full variable domain (missing parts from reference TRBV7-2 and TRBJ2-7): GAGVSQSPSNKVTEKGKDVELRCDPISGHTALYWYRQSLGQGLEFLIYFQGNSAPDKSGLPSDRFSAERTGGSVSTLTIQRTQQEDSAVYLCASSSGQGVRYEQHFGPGTRLTVT.

This clonotype appeared a few times. The J gene is TRBJ2-1, the V gene TRBV7-9; the match to TRBD2 covers 13 bases. The germline V gene encodes CDR1 SEHNR and CDR2 FQNEAQ (reference sequence). Trimming removed 5 bases from V and 5 bases from J; junction bases left unmatched: 3. The CDR3 contains 15 residues. The CDR3 sequence: CASSRLAGGHNEQFF. CDR3 coding DNA: TGTGCCAGCAGCCGACTAGCGGGAGGCCACAATGAGCAGTTCTTC.

V gene TRBV27 combines with J gene TRBJ2-1; a possible D gene is TRBD1 (6 bases). V was trimmed by 5 bases and J by 1 base, leaving 18 bases between them. Germline V gene lookup returns CDR1 MNHEY and CDR2 SMNVEV (reference sequence). The CDR3 sequence is 17 residues long. The CDR3 bases are TGTGCCAGCAGTCCCCTCCAGGGGTCCACTTCCTACAATGAGCAGTTCTTC. As protein: CASSPLQGSTSYNEQFF.

The J gene is TRBJ2-1, the V gene TRBV6-6; D is perhaps TRBD2 (7 bases). This CDR3 spans 12 amino acids. The germline gives CDR1 MNHNY, CDR2 SVGAGI (reference sequence). Trimming took off 6 bases at V and 9 bases at J, with 12 bases between the two ends. The CDR3 loop reads CASRHREGEQFF. The CDR3 DNA follows: TGTGCCAGCAGGCACAGGGAGGGTGAGCAGTTCTTC.

This clonotype showed up many times. This chain links TRBV7-2 with TRBJ1-5, with 10 bases that match TRBD1. The junction had 5 bases not matched to a gene; V was cut back by 5 bases and J by 7 bases. This CDR3 spans 14 amino acids. Per the germline V gene, CDR1 is SGHTA and CDR2 is FQGNSA. CDR3: CASSAGQGWQPQHF. For the CDR3, the DNA is TGTGCCAGCAGCGCGGGACAGGGGTGGCAGCCCCAGCATTTT.

This clonotype was detected a few times. The chain recombines TRBV6-8 with TRBJ2-5; TRBD2 agrees at 9 bases. Germline CDR1 reads MNHGY; CDR2 reads SAAAGT. The J segment lost 3 bases and the V segment lost 4 bases, leaving 9 bases of the junction unmatched. This CDR3 contains 16 residues. Here the CDR3 reads CASSFVGTSQKETQYF. The CDR3 DNA reads as TGTGCCAGCAGTTTCGTAGGGACTAGCCAGAAAGAGACCCAGTACTTC.

This clonotype was counted only a few times. The gene calls are TRBV27 and TRBJ2-1; maybe TRBD2 (6 bases). Per germline, CDR1 MNHEY and CDR2 SMNVEV (reference sequence). The V and J ends lost 5 bases and 8 bases respectively, with 16 bases between them. This CDR3 has 14 amino acids. The CDR3: CASSPGRRRDEQFF. As DNA, the CDR3 is TGTGCCAGCAGTCCGGGCCGTAGGAGGGATGAGCAGTTCTTC.